A single T cell receptor (beta chain) is shown here with its context. This entry comes from a study of ipilimumab plus nivolumab after autologous stem cell transplantation. Trimming removed 2 bases at V and 0 bases at J, with 6 bases between. The CDR3 is made up of 14 amino acids. The germline V gene encodes CDR1 KGHSH and CDR2 LQKENI. Produced via immunoSEQ multiplex PCR; TCRdb's table is partial and in-frame only. The table records 15,000 to 20,000 clones, 81% of them present only once. The V call is TRBV18, the J call TRBJ2-3, with D hard to call. This clonotype originated in a male donor with diffuse large B-cell lymphoma. The sequenced sample was PBMCs, obtained in a trial of ipilimumab plus nivolumab as post-transplant consolidation. This CDR3 is CASSPIPSTDTQYF. CDR3 nucleotide sequence: TGTGCCAGCTCACCAATTCCGAGCACAGATACGCAGTATTTT.